This T cell receptor beta chain was found in a study of blood T cell repertoires in COVID-19. For the study at large: Recovery among Cohort 3 donors was established by two negative PCRs, clearance, or symptom resolution. COVID-19 samples collected from the United States, Italy and Spain covered acute and convalescent phases.

Germline V gene lookup returns CDR1 LGHNA and CDR2 YNFKEQ. V dropped 7 bases and J dropped 6; count of bases not matched to a gene: 8. The CDR3 loop spans 13 amino acids. Methods used by the authors: For nucleated cells, counts were estimated from reference gene primer amplification. TCRdb's table, derived via immunoSEQ multiplex PCR, lists solely in-frame clones and lacks some. D and trimming come from the DNA, and the V and J calls and clone size come from that table. The sample contains approximately 150,000 clones, around 82% of which appear only once. The chain combines TRBV4-2 with TRBJ2-7; 8 bases line up with TRBD1. Sequenced sample: PBMCs or T cells enriched from blood (not recorded which). The receptor was derived from a man aged 50 to 60 in a cohort exposed to, infected with or recovered from COVID-19 (not recorded which). The CDR3: CASNKTGEREQYF. In DNA form, the CDR3 reads TGTGCCAGCAACAAGACAGGGGAACGCGAGCAGTACTTC.